The clone carrying this T cell receptor beta chain was seen many times. Its antigen remains unidentified. This sample stems from a study of response to subunit inactivated influenza vaccine. Each CDR3 protein is one row after TCRdb ran MiXCR on the RT-PCR reads. The sample gives under 850,000 distinct CDR3 sequences, around a sixth of which show up once; 11% is in the top ten. Overall study findings and caveats: Few new T cells, the authors suggested, are recruited by each seasonal influenza vaccination.

This specimen was PBMCs from blood, taken 4 to 6 days after vaccination. This receptor was taken from a man between 45 and 60 years old who received an inactivated influenza vaccine.

The CDR3 is CASSHKSYPTDGYTF. As DNA, the CDR3 is TGCGCCAGCAGCCACAAATCCTACCCGACGGATGGCTACACCTTC. This chain uses TRBV4-3 with TRBJ1-2; D is undetermined. The germline gives CDR1 LGHNA, CDR2 YSLEER. Between the trimmed V and J ends, which lost 3 bases and 6 bases, there was a span of 17 bases. The CDR3 is 15 amino acids.